Listed below are T cell receptor beta chains from one sample, sequenced in a study of blood T cell repertoires in COVID-19. Some clones are missing from TCRdb's copy, which holds only in-frame ones; the method was immunoSEQ multiplex PCR. This table has some 75,000 clones, over 80% appearing once. The sequenced material came from peripheral blood. All receptors come from a man aged 50 to 59 with COVID-19, enrolled during active disease. Both conserved end residues are part of each CDR3. The D gene is left open where the match is weak. Clone size is given for some rows only: seen once, a few or many times, or a class if the clone is expanded.

clone_size	v_call	j_call	d_call	cdr3_nt	cdr3_aa
.	TRBV28	TRBJ1-1	.	TGTGCCAGCAGTTCATCCCGGGAGATCAGGCCTTTCTTT	CASSSSREIRPFF
.	TRBV2	TRBJ1-1	.	TGTGCCAGCAGTCCGGGCAGGCAGGGCGTCGCTTTCTTT	CASSPGRQGVAFF
.	TRBV24-1	TRBJ2-7	.	TGTGCCACCAGTGAGTCGACAGTACCCTACGAGCAGTACTTC	CATSESTVPYEQYF
.	TRBV3-1/TRBV3-2	TRBJ2-1	.	TGTGCCAGCAGCCAAGATGGCAGGCCGACCTCCTACAATGAGCAGTTCTTC	CASSQDGRPTSYNEQFF
.	TRBV10-1	TRBJ1-1	TRBD1	TGCGCCAGCAGTGAGTCGAGGACAGGGGGTGAAGCTTTCTTT	CASSESRTGGEAFF
.	TRBV18	TRBJ1-5	.	TGTGCCAGCTCACCGGAGAAAAATCAGCCCCAGCATTTT	CASSPEKNQPQHF
.	TRBV27	TRBJ2-3	TRBD2	TGTGCCAGCAGTTTTTACCCCCGAGGGACTAGCGGTTCCTATAGCACAGATACGCAGTATTTT	CASSFYPRGTSGSYSTDTQYF
.	TRBV28	TRBJ2-5	TRBD1	TGTGCCAGCACCATAGGGACAGGGGGTCAAGAGACCCAGTACTTC	CASTIGTGGQETQYF
.	TRBV5-1	TRBJ1-6	.	TGCGCCAGCAGCTTGGTTGGGGAGGGTAATTCACCCCTCCACTTT	CASSLVGEGNSPLHF
few	TRBV19	TRBJ2-6	TRBD1	TGTGCCAGTAGTCCAAACCCGACAGGGGTCGGGGCCAACGTCCTGACTTTC	CASSPNPTGVGANVLTF
.	TRBV5-4	TRBJ2-6	TRBD1	TGTGCCAGCAGCCCGCGACAGGGGGCTGGGGCCAACGTCCTGACTTTC	CASSPRQGAGANVLTF
.	TRBV19	TRBJ2-7	TRBD2	TGTGCCAGTAGTATCGCATCTAGCGGAGGAGCCTACGAGCAGTACTTC	CASSIASSGGAYEQYF
.	TRBV7-2	TRBJ2-3	.	TGTGCCAGCAGCCAACCGGCCCAGCGAGTCACAGATACGCAGTATTTT	CASSQPAQRVTDTQYF
.	TRBV4-3	TRBJ1-5	.	TGCGCCAGCAGCCAAGGGCTCGATCAGCCCCAGCATTTT	CASSQGLDQPQHF
.	TRBV4-1	TRBJ2-5	TRBD2	TGCGCCAGCAGCCATTGGGGGACTAGCGTACAAGAGACCCAGTACTTC	CASSHWGTSVQETQYF
.	TRBV19	TRBJ2-7	TRBD2	TGTGCCAGTAGTGGCGGGAGGTCCCCCTACGAGCAGTACTTC	CASSGGRSPYEQYF
.	TRBV27	TRBJ1-2	.	TGTGCCAGCAGTCTCGGTGAGAGAAGCAGTAACAGGTTCTATGGCTACACCTTC	CASSLGERSSNRFYGYTF
.	TRBV28	TRBJ2-7	TRBD1	TGTGCCAGCAGTTCACCGGGACAGGGTCGGGACGAGCAGTACTTC	CASSSPGQGRDEQYF
few	TRBV6-6	TRBJ1-1	.	TGTGCCAGCAGTTATCGGCAGGCTGAAGCTTTCTTT	CASSYRQAEAFF
.	TRBV28	TRBJ2-5	.	TGTGCCAGCAGTTTCTACCGACAGGCTCTGGAGACCCAGTACTTC	CASSFYRQALETQYF
.	TRBV15	TRBJ2-2	TRBD1	TGTGCCACCAGCAGATTCGCCGGGACAGGGCCCGGGGAGCTGTTTTTT	CATSRFAGTGPGELFF
.	TRBV7-3	TRBJ2-1	.	TGTGCCAGCAGCCCCGCGATGAGCGGAGAGCAGTTCTTC	CASSPAMSGEQFF
.	TRBV2	TRBJ2-7	.	TGTGCCAGCAGTGCGCTCCGAACTACGTCCGAGCAGTACTTC	CASSALRTTSEQYF
.	TRBV6-5	TRBJ2-4	.	TGTGCCAGCAGTAGGGCTAGCAATACCAAAAACATTCAGTACTTC	CASSRASNTKNIQYF
.	TRBV11-3	TRBJ2-1	.	TGTGCCAGCAGCTTAGATGGCCCCGGGTCGGGGCAGTTCTTC	CASSLDGPGSGQFF
.	TRBV5-8	TRBJ1-1	.	TGTGCCAGCAGCTTGGTTGGACAGTGGAACACTGAAGCTTTCTTT	CASSLVGQWNTEAFF
.	TRBV7-6	TRBJ2-7	TRBD2	TGTGCCAGCAGCTTAGCGCAGGGAGGGTCCTACGAGCAGTACTTC	CASSLAQGGSYEQYF
.	TRBV3-1/TRBV3-2	TRBJ1-5	TRBD1	TGTGCCAGCAGCTACGCGAGGACAGGGAGGGAAGGGGACAATCAGCCCCAGCATTTT	CASSYARTGREGDNQPQHF
.	TRBV5-1	TRBJ2-7	.	TGCGCCAGCAGCTTGCGCGGTGAACCTTACGAGCAGTACTTC	CASSLRGEPYEQYF
.	TRBV6-1	TRBJ2-3	.	TGTGCCAGCAGTGATGACAGGTGGCCTACAGATACGCAGTATTTT	CASSDDRWPTDTQYF
.	TRBV4-1	TRBJ2-3	TRBD1	TGCGCCAGCAGCCAAAATGTCAGGACAGGGGACACAGATACGCAGTATTTT	CASSQNVRTGDTDTQYF
few	TRBV6-1	TRBJ2-3	.	TGTGCCAGCAGTGAAGCGCTTGGGGCGGGAAGCACAGATACGCAGTATTTT	CASSEALGAGSTDTQYF
.	TRBV12-3/TRBV12-4	TRBJ2-3	.	TGTGCCAGCAACGATAGGGGGGATACGCAGTATTTT	CASNDRGDTQYF
.	TRBV7-2	TRBJ1-4	.	TGTGCCAGCAGCCGTAGCGGGTATGAAAAACTGTTTTTT	CASSRSGYEKLFF
.	TRBV7-7	TRBJ2-7	.	TGTGCTAGCAGCTTAGGAAGGGGGAGTAATTACGAGCAGTACTTC	CASSLGRGSNYEQYF
.	TRBV10-2	TRBJ1-1	TRBD1	TGCGCCAGCAGTGAGAATTGGGACAGGAACACTGAAGCTTTCTTT	CASSENWDRNTEAFF
.	TRBV6-5	TRBJ2-3	.	TGTGCCAGCAGTCCCACATGGGATACGCAGTATTTT	CASSPTWDTQYF
.	TRBV5-1	TRBJ2-7	TRBD1	TGCGCCAGCAGCCCCTCGGACAGGGGGCGATCCTACGAGCAGTACTTC	CASSPSDRGRSYEQYF
.	TRBV5-6	TRBJ2-7	TRBD2	TGTGCCAGCAGCTTGTTCTCTAGCGGGCACGAGCAGTACTTC	CASSLFSSGHEQYF
once	TRBV5-1	TRBJ2-3	.	TGCGCCAGCAGCTTGGGCCAGATCACAGATACGCAGTATTTT	CASSLGQITDTQYF
.	TRBV2	TRBJ2-4	.	TGTGCCAGCAGTGAAAGATGGTCGGTCAAAAACATTCAGTACTTC	CASSERWSVKNIQYF
.	TRBV11-2	TRBJ2-1	.	TGTGCCAGCAGCTTCGAGCGGATGGGCTACAATGAGCAGTTCTTC	CASSFERMGYNEQFF
.	TRBV5-1	TRBJ2-7	TRBD2	TGCGCCAGCAGCGCGGGGGGTACTAGCGGAGGCTCCTACGAGCAGTACTTC	CASSAGGTSGGSYEQYF
.	TRBV3-1/TRBV3-2	TRBJ2-2	.	TGTGCCAGCAGCCAAGAGTTCGGGGTGCGGGGTCCCGGGGAGCTGTTTTTT	CASSQEFGVRGPGELFF
.	TRBV7-2	TRBJ1-5	TRBD1	TGTGCCAGCAGCATACAGGGGCGGCCCCAGCATTTT	CASSIQGRPQHF
few	TRBV30	TRBJ1-6	.	TGTGCCTGGAGTACGATTAGTTCACCCCTCCACTTT	CAWSTISSPLHF
.	TRBV21-1	TRBJ2-1	.	TGTGCCAGCAGCAAAGAGGATTGGGCTGTTCATGAGCAGTTCTTC	CASSKEDWAVHEQFF
.	TRBV27	TRBJ1-6	.	TGTGCCAGCAGTTTTGGGACAACTTATAATTCACCCCTCCACTTT	CASSFGTTYNSPLHF
.	TRBV19	TRBJ1-5	.	TGTGCCAGTAGTATAGGGCGTAGGCGGCAGAGCAATCAGCCCCAGCATTTT	CASSIGRRRQSNQPQHF
.	TRBV3-1/TRBV3-2	TRBJ2-7	TRBD1	TGTGCCAGCAGCCCCCTGACAGGGGGTTCCTACGAGCAGTACTTC	CASSPLTGGSYEQYF
.	TRBV24-1	TRBJ2-5	TRBD2	TGTGCCACCAGTGATGCAAGCGGGAGGGCCTGGGAGACCCAGTACTTC	CATSDASGRAWETQYF
.	TRBV7-2	TRBJ2-7	.	TGTGCCAGCAGCTTAGGGCAGCGGAAGCCCTCCTACGAGCAGTACTTC	CASSLGQRKPSYEQYF
.	TRBV11-2	TRBJ2-1	TRBD2	TGTGCCAGCAGTTCCCCGACTAGCGGGAACCCCTACAATGAGCAGTTCTTC	CASSSPTSGNPYNEQFF
few	TRBV30	TRBJ2-3	.	TGTGCCTGGAGTGCCCTGAGAAGAAGCACAGATACGCAGTATTTT	CAWSALRRSTDTQYF